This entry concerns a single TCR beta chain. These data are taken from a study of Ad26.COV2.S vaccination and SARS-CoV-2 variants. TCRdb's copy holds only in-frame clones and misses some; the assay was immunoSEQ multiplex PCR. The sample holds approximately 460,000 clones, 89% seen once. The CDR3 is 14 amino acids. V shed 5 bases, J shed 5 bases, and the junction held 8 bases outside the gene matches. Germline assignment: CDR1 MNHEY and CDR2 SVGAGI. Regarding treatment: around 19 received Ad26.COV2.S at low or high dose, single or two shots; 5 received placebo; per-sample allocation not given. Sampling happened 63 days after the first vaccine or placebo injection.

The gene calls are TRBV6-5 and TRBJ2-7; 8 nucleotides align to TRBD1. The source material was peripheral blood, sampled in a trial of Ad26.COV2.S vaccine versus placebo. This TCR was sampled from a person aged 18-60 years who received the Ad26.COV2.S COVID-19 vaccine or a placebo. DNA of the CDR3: TGTGCCAGCAGTCAACCCGGGACAGGAAACGAGCAGTACTTC. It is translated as CASSQPGTGNEQYF.